This TCR beta chain was retrieved from a study of blood T cell repertoires in COVID-19. Study-wide background: Specimens from acute and convalescent COVID-19 originated in the United States, Italy and Spain.

Trimming at V came to 7 bases and at J to 4 bases, leaving 12 bases not matched to a gene. The CDR3 sequence is 16 residues long. CDR1 SGHRS and CDR2 YFSETQ come from the germline V gene. In the study's own analysis: Amplification with reference gene primers provided the estimates of nucleated cell counts. The data were produced by immunoSEQ multiplex PCR, yet TCRdb's version contains in-frame clones alone and is incomplete. V and J calls and clone size are copied from that table; D and trimming were computed from the DNA. The top ten clones hold less than 14% of a sample with 200,000 to 250,000 clones, roughly nine tenths of them seen once. Everyone who took part was about 18 to 90 years old, and they came from 24 US areas. Two consecutive negative NP/OP PCR tests, clearance, or resolved symptoms defined Cohort 3 recovery.

The sequence derives from a young man who had recovered from COVID-19. This chain uses TRBV5-1 with TRBJ2-5, with 11 nucleotides matching TRBD2. The sequenced sample was PBMCs or T cells enriched from blood (not recorded which). The CDR3 sequence is CASVGGGTSGGETQYF. CDR3 DNA: TGCGCCAGCGTCGGCGGCGGGACTAGCGGTGGAGAGACCCAGTACTTC.